One and the same sample provided the 16 T cell receptor beta chains below, sequenced in a study of blood T cells in healthy people across ages. The second PCR ran roughly 6 to 11 cycles with a sample-barcoded 5' primer and J-beta primers. A single record per CDR3 protein comes from TCRdb applying MiXCR to the 5' RACE reads. This table has some 900,000 distinct CDR3 sequences, 48% appearing once. The sample taken for sequencing was blood. The receptors were gathered from a young man in good health.

This clonotype was seen at least ten times. V usage is TRBV7-8 and J usage is TRBJ2-7; 7 nucleotides match TRBD2. Germline V CDR1 and CDR2: SGHVS, FQNEAQ. The CDR3 totals 16 residues. The trim removed 5 bases at V and 2 bases at J, leaving 12 bases unmatched. CDR3: CASSRSGTDGTYEQYF. CDR3 nucleotides: TGTGCCAGCAGCCGGAGCGGGACTGATGGAACCTACGAGCAGTACTTC.

This rearrangement joins TRBV6-2 or TRBV6-3 to TRBJ2-1, with 14 bases fitting TRBD2. V dropped 8 bases and J dropped 2; count of bases not matched to a gene: 5. Germline CDR1 reads MNHEY; CDR2 reads SVGEGT. The CDR3 is 16 residues long. The CDR3 sequence: CASGGGLAGAYNEQFF. CDR3 nucleotide sequence: TGTGCCAGCGGGGGGGGACTAGCGGGGGCCTACAATGAGCAGTTCTTC.

On this clonotype: This clone may be a read error of a much larger clone one base away. The chain links TRBV7-9 to TRBJ2-1; D unclear. The CDR3 totals 12 residues. Germline loops: CDR1 SEHNR, CDR2 FQNEAQ (reference sequence). The DNA of the CDR3 is TGTGCCGGCAGCTTAGCTTTCAATGAGCAGTTCTTC. This sequence encodes CAGSLAFNEQFF.

The rearrangement uses TRBV27 and TRBJ1-4; no firm D call. The length of the CDR3 is 14 residues. Trimming pared 1 base from V and 7 bases from J, leaving 10 bases between. Germline CDR1 and CDR2: MNHEY and SMNVEV (reference sequence). DNA for the CDR3: TGTGCCAGCAGTTTATGGGCAGAAGGTGAAAAACTGTTTTTT. Translating it yields CASSLWAEGEKLFF.

The chain links TRBV5-1 to TRBJ2-5, with D possibly being TRBD1 or TRBD2 (5 bases each). The CDR3 runs to 14 residues. V lost 5 bases and J 6 bases, leaving 17 bases between the germline ends. Germline loops: CDR1 SGHRS, CDR2 YFSETQ. The CDR3 sequence is CASSLGGQGQTQYF. CDR3 bases: TGCGCCAGCAGTCTTGGTGGCCAGGGACAGACCCAGTACTTC.

In its sample, this clonotype was seen a few times. The genes are TRBV5-5 and TRBJ2-7; TRBD1 matches at 11 bases. CDR1 is SGHKS and CDR2 is YYEKEE in the germline V gene (reference sequence). Trimming took 3 bases from V and 4 from J; bases not matched to a gene: 6. The CDR3 is 15 residues long. In DNA, the CDR3 is TGTGCCAGCAGCTACCTGGGACAGGGGGGATACGAGCAGTACTTC. This sequence encodes CASSYLGQGGYEQYF.

A few counts support this clonotype. The chain joins TRBV10-3 to TRBJ2-7; D ambiguous. The CDR3 totals 13 residues. Germline lookup yields CDR1 ENHRY and CDR2 SYGVKD. Deletions cut 8 bases from V and 6 bases from J, with 17 bases between. This chain's CDR3 is CAIGHTEVREQYF. The CDR3 DNA reads TGTGCCATCGGGCATACCGAGGTCCGCGAGCAGTACTTC.

The genes are TRBV6-6 and TRBJ1-4; TRBD1 aligns across 12 bases. Germline V gives CDR1 MNHNY, CDR2 SVGAGI (reference sequence). CDR3 length equals 16 residues. Trimming removed 6 bases from V and 8 bases from J; junction bases left unmatched: 10. CDR3 bases: TGTGCCAGCAGCTTCGGGACAGGGGGCGCGGGGGAAAAACTGTTTTTT. Its protein is CASSFGTGGAGEKLFF.

The chain is built from TRBV6-6 and TRBJ1-1, with D uncertain. In germline, CDR1 is MNHNY, CDR2 SVGAGI (reference sequence). The CDR3 has 12 amino acids. The V end was cut by 6 bases, the J end by 4 bases, with 9 bases between. CDR3 residues: CASSYAGTEAFF. The CDR3 DNA is TGTGCCAGCAGCTATGCGGGCACTGAAGCTTTCTTT.

This clonotype was observed a few times. The chain couples TRBV2 to TRBJ2-7; 8 bases line up with TRBD1. The V gene end was trimmed by 8 bases and the J gene end by 3 bases; junction bases not matched to a gene: 12. The length of the CDR3 is 15 residues. In germline, CDR1 is SNHLY, CDR2 FYNNEI. CDR3 sequence reads: CASVTGTGGLYEQYF. CDR3 sequence (DNA): TGTGCCAGCGTGACGGGGACAGGAGGGCTCTACGAGCAGTACTTC.

The chain combines TRBV20-1 with TRBJ2-7; the D call may be TRBD1 or TRBD2 (5 bases each). The DNA end lines up better with TRBJ2-5; the J call may be wrong. CDR3 length: 14 amino acids. Germline V gene data show CDR1 as DFQATT and CDR2 as SNEGSKA (reference sequence). CDR3 DNA sequence: TGCAGTGCTAGGGGGGAAAGGGTTTCAGAGACCCAGTACTTC. This codes for CSARGERVSETQYF.

This clonotype was counted a few times. V is TRBV5-1 and J is TRBJ2-1; D is uncertain. The CDR3 runs to 13 residues. Germline CDR1 is SGHRS and CDR2 is YFSETQ. The V end lost 4 bases, the J end lost 10 bases, and 15 bases lay between the germline ends. CDR3 coding DNA: TGCGCCAGCAGCAGCGAGAGTCTTCAAGAGCAGTTCTTC. Its protein is CASSSESLQEQFF. Variable domain in full (rest from reference TRBV5-1 and TRBJ2-1): KAGVTQTPRYLIKTRGQQVTLSCSPISGHRSVSWYQQTPGQGLQFLFEYFSETQRNKGNFPGRFSGRQFSNSRSEMNVSTLELGDSALYLCASSSESLQEQFFGPGTRLTVL.

J is TRBJ2-1 and V is TRBV6-5; D is perhaps TRBD2 (5 bases). Germline CDR1 is MNHEY and CDR2 is SVGAGI. The CDR3 is 15 amino acids. V was trimmed by 2 bases and J by 7 bases, leaving 15 bases between them. This CDR3 is CASSYRVGVRNEQFF. The DNA of the CDR3 is TGTGCCAGCAGTTACCGCGTCGGGGTGAGGAATGAGCAGTTCTTC.

This clonotype was seen a handful of times. The V and J genes are TRBV4-3 and TRBJ2-7; D tentatively reads TRBD1 or TRBD2 (5 bases each). CDR3 length equals 15 residues. The V end lost 3 bases, the J end lost 0 bases, and 12 bases lay between the germline ends. CDR1 and CDR2 (germline): LGHNA, YSLEER. The CDR3 here is CASSQLPGTSYEQYF. Written as DNA, the CDR3 is TGCGCCAGCAGCCAGCTGCCGGGGACCTCCTACGAGCAGTACTTC.

V usage is TRBV3-1 and J usage is TRBJ2-1; TRBD1 matches 9 bases. Unmatched junction bases numbered 12, after V lost 4 bases and J lost 14 bases. Germline V CDR1 and CDR2: LGHDT, YNNKEL (reference sequence). This CDR3 is 14 amino acids long. The CDR3 bases are TGTGCCAGCAGCCCAGGGGCCTCCGGGACAGGGAAGTTCTTC. Translation gives CASSPGASGTGKFF.

J is TRBJ1-1 and V is TRBV6-5; tentative D call: TRBD1 (6 bases). Trimming took off 6 bases at V and 0 bases at J, with 17 bases between the two ends. Per germline, CDR1 MNHEY and CDR2 SVGAGI. The CDR3 length is 16 residues. CDR3 sequence: CASSLEGGGLNTEAFF. CDR3 in DNA: TGTGCCAGCAGCCTGGAGGGGGGCGGTTTGAACACTGAAGCTTTCTTT.